This record covers a single TCR beta chain. This record comes from a study of OX40 agonist ivuxolimab in advanced cancers. The method was immunoSEQ multiplex PCR; TCRdb's version includes in-frame clones alone and lacks a portion of them. Seen here are about 28,000 clones, around 82% observed once, and the top ten hold 15% to 20%. V dropped 3 bases and J dropped 4; count of bases not matched to a gene: 9. The V gene's germline CDR1 is LGHNA and CDR2 YSLEER. CDR3 length: 17 amino acids. This specimen was CD4+ or CD8+ T cells sorted from blood, taken in a trial of the OX40 agonist ivuxolimab. The chain links TRBV4-3 to TRBJ2-2; TRBD1 matches 9 bases. The TCR originated in an adult with an advanced solid tumor such as melanoma, head and neck, liver or kidney cancer. DNA of the CDR3: TGCGCCAGCAGCCAGGGCTGGGCGACAGGGGGCACCGGGGAGCTGTTTTTT. Protein product: CASSQGWATGGTGELFF.